This TCR beta chain appears in the sequencing data of a study of CD4+ T cells in melanoma. Clones were read by immunoSEQ multiplex PCR, and TCRdb kept only the in-frame ones, dropping some. The sample lists about 110,000 clones, 92% occurring once. The ends lost 2 bases at V and 8 bases at J; junction bases unmatched: 5. The V gene's germline CDR1 is SGHVS and CDR2 FQNEAQ. CDR3 size: 14 residues. Study results and limitations: Diverse differentiation states were reported for melanoma neoantigen-specific CD4+ T cells.

Details on this clone: What it binds is unknown.

The chain combines TRBV7-8 with TRBJ2-2; 7 nucleotides align to TRBD2. The sequenced sample consisted of peripheral blood. This TCR came from a human donor with melanoma. The CDR3 sequence is CASSLLAGAGELFF. The CDR3, as DNA: TGTGCCAGCAGCTTACTCGCGGGAGCGGGGGAGCTGTTTTTT.